The sequence of this TCR beta chain was determined in a study of shared clonotypes between healthy human individuals. General study points: Among donors, the sharing of clonotypes was expected to be influenced by sequencing depth.

The naive CD8 fraction comprised CD45RO-negative cells positively selected for CCR7 and excluded terminally differentiated effector memory CD45RA+ cells. Every donor was a Caucasian adult from Nashville, Tennessee. Germline V gene lookup returns CDR1 MGHDK and CDR2 SYGVNS. The CDR3 covers 15 residues. V lost 6 bases to trimming and J lost 5 bases; unmatched junction nucleotides: 6. The table came from immunoSEQ multiplex PCR; TCRdb's copy has only in-frame clones and leaves some out. The sample contains approximately 2,200,000 clones, about 93% of which appear only once. Regarding this clone: As yet, its antigen is unknown.

The sequenced material came from naive CD8+ T cells from PBMCs. The rearrangement uses TRBV25-1 and TRBJ2-1, with 11 bases aligning to TRBD2. The sequence was obtained from a man aged 18-30 years in good health. Some clones in this sample may be carry-over from other donors' samples. CDR3: CASSQTSGAHNEQFF. CDR3 DNA: TGTGCCAGCAGCCAGACTAGCGGGGCCCACAATGAGCAGTTCTTC.